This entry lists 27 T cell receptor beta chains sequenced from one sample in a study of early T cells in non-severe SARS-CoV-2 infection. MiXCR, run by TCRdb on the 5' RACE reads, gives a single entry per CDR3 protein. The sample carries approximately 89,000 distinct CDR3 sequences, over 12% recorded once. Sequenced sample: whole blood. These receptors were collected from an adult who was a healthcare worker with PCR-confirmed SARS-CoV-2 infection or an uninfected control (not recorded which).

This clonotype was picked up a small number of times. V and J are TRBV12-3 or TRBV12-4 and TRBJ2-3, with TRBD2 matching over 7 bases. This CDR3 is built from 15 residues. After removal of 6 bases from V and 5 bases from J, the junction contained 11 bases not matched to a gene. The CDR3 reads CASSPMAGERDTQYF. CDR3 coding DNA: TGTGCCAGCAGCCCTATGGCGGGAGAAAGAGATACGCAGTATTTT.

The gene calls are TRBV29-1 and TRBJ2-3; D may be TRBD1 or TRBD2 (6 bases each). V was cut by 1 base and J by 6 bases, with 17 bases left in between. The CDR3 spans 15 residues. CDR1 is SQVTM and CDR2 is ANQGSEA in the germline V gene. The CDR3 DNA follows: TGCAGCGTTGAAGGGGGGGCCCTCAGTACGGATACGCAGTATTTT. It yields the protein CSVEGGALSTDTQYF.

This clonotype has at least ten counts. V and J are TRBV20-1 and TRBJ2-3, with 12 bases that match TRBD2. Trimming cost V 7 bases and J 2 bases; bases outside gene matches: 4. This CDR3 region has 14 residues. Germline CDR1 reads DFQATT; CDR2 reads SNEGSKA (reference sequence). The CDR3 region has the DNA TGCAGTGGACTAGCGGGGGAATCCACAGATACGCAGTATTTT. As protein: CSGLAGESTDTQYF.

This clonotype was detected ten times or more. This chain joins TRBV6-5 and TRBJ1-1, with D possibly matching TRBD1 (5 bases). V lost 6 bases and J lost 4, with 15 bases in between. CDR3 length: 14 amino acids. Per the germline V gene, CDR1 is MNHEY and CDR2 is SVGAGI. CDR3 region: CASRITAGSTEAFF. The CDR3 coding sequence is TGTGCCAGCAGAATTACGGCAGGGAGCACTGAAGCTTTCTTT.

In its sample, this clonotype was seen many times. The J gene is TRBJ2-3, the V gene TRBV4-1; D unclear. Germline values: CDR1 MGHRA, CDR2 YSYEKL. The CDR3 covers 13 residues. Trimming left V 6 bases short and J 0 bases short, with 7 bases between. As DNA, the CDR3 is TGCGCCAGCAGGGGGTATAGCACAGATACGCAGTATTTT. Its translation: CASRGYSTDTQYF.

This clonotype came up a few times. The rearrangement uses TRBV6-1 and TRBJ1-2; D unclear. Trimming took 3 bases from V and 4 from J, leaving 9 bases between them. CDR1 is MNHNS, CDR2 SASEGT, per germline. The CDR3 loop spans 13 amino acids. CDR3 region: CASSDSAAYGYTF. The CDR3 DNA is TGTGCCAGCAGTGACTCAGCTGCCTATGGCTACACCTTC.

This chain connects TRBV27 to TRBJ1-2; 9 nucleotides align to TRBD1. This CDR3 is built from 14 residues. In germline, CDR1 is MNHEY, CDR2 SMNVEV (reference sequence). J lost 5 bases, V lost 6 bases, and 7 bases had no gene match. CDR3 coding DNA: TGTGCCAGCAGCTGGGACAGGGTAGGGTATGGCTACACCTTC. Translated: CASSWDRVGYGYTF.

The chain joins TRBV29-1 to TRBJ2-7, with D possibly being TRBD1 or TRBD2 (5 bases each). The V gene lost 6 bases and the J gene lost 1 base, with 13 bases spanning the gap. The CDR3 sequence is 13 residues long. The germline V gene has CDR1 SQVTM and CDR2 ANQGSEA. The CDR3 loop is CSVQAGGSYEQYF. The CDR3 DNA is TGCAGCGTGCAAGCTGGGGGTTCCTACGAGCAGTACTTC.

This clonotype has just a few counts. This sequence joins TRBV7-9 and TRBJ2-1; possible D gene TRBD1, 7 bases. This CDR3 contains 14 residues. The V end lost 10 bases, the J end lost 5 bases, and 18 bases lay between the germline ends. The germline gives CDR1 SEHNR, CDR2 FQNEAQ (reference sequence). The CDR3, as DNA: TGTGCCACCCGACGGAGGGGGCAACACAATGAGCAGTTCTTC. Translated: CATRRRGQHNEQFF.

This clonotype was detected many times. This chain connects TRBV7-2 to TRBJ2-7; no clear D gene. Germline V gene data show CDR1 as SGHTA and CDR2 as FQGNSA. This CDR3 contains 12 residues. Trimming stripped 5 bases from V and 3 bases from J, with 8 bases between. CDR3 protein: CASSPYGYEQYF. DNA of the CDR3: TGTGCCAGCAGCCCTTACGGCTACGAGCAGTACTTC.

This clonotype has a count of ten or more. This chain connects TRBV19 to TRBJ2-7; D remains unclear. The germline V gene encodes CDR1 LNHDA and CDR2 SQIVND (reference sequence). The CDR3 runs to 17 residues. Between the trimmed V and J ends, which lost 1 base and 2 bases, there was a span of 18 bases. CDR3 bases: TGTGCCAGTAGTATAGGGATAGGGCAGGCCTTCACCTACGAGCAGTACTTC. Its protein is CASSIGIGQAFTYEQYF.

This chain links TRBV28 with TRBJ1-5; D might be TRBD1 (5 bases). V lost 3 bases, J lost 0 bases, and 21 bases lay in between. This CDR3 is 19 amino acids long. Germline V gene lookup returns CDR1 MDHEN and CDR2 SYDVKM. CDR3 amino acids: CASSLSSIGAYYSNQPQHF. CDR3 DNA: TGTGCCAGCAGTTTGAGTAGTATAGGGGCCTACTATAGCAATCAGCCCCAGCATTTT.

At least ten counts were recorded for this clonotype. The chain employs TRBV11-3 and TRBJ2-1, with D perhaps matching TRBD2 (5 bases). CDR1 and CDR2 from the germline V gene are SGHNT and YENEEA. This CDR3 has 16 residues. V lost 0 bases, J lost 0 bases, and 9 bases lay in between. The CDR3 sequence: CASSLDGAGSYNEQFF. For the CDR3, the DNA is TGTGCCAGCAGCTTAGATGGTGCGGGCTCCTACAATGAGCAGTTCTTC.

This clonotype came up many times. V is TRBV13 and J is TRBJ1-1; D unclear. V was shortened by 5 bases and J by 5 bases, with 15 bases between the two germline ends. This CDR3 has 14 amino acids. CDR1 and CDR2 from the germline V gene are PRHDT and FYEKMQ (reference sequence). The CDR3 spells CASSTIRARTEAFF. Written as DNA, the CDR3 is TGTGCCAGCAGCACAATCCGGGCTCGGACTGAAGCTTTCTTT. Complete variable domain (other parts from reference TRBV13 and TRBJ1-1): AAGVIQSPRHLIKEKRETATLKCYPIPRHDTVYWYQQGPGQDPQFLISFYEKMQSDKGSIPDRFSAQQFSDYHSELNMSSLELGDSALYFCASSTIRARTEAFFGQGTRLTVV.

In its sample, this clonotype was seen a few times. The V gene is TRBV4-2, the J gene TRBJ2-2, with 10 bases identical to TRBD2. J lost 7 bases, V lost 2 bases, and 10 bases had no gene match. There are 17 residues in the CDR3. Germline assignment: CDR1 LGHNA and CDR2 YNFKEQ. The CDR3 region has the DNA TGTGCCAGCAGCCAATGGGCCGGGACTAGCGTTGACGGGGAGCTGTTTTTT. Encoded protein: CASSQWAGTSVDGELFF.

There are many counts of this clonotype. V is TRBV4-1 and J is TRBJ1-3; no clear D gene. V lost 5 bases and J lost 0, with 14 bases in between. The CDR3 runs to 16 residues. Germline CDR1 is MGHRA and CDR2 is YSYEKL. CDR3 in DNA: TGCGCCAGCAGCTCCAGTGGAGGCCCCTCTGGAAACACCATATATTTT. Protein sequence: CASSSSGGPSGNTIYF.

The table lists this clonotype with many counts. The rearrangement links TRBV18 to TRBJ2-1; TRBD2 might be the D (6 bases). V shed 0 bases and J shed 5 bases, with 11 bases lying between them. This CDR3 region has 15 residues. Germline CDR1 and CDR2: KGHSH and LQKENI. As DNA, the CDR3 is TGTGCCAGCTCACCACCATTCCCGGGGGACAATGAGCAGTTCTTC. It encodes CASSPPFPGDNEQFF.

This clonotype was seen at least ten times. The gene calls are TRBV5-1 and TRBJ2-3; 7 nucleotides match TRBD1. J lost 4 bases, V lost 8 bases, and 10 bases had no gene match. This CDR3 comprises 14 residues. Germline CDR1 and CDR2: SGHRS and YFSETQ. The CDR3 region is CASRQRGGADTQYF. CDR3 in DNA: TGCGCCAGTCGGCAGAGAGGGGGCGCAGATACGCAGTATTTT.

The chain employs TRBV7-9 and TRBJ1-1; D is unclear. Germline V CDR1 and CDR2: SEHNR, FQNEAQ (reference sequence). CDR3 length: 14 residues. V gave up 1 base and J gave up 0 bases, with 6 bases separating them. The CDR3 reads CASSLEGVNTEAFF. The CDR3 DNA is TGTGCCAGCAGCTTAGAGGGAGTGAACACTGAAGCTTTCTTT.

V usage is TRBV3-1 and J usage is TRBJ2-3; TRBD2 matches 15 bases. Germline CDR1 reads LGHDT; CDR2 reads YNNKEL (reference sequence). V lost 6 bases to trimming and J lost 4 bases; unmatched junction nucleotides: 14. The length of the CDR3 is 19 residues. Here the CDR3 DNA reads TGTGCCAGCAGGAACAACCCGGGGACTAGCGGGGGGCAGGCAGATACGCAGTATTTT. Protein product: CASRNNPGTSGGQADTQYF.

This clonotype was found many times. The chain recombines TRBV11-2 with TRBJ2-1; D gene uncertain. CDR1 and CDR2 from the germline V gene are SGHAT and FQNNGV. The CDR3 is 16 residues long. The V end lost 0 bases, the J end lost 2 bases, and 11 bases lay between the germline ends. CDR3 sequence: CASSLDRASTYNEQFF. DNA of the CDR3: TGTGCCAGCAGCTTAGACCGGGCTTCGACCTACAATGAGCAGTTCTTC.

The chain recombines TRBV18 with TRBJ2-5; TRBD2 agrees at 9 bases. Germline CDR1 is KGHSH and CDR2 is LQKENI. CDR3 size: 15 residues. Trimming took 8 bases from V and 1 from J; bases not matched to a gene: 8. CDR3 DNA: TGTGCCAGCGAGGATGGCGGGGGGGCCCAAGAGACCCAGTACTTC. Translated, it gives CASEDGGGAQETQYF.

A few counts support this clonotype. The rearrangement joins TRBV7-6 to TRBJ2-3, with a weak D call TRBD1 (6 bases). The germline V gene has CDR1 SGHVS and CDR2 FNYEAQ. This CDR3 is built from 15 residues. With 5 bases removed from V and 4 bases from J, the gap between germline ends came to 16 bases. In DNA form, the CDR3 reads TGTGCCAGCAGCCGTGGGGGCGGAGAACCAGATACGCAGTATTTT. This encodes CASSRGGGEPDTQYF.

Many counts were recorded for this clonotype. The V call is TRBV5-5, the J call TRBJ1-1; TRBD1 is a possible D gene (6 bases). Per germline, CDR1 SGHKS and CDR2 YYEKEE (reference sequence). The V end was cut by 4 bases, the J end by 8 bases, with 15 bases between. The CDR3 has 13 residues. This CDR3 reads CASSPPGGPEAFF. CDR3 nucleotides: TGTGCCAGCAGCCCCCCCGGGGGGCCCGAAGCTTTCTTT.

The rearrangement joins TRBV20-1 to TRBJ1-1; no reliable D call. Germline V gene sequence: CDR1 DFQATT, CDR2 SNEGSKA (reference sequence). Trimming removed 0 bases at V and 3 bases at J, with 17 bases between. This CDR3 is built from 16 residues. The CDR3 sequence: CSARDLPALGDTEAFF. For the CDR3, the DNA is TGCAGTGCTAGAGATCTTCCTGCCCTTGGGGACACTGAAGCTTTCTTT.

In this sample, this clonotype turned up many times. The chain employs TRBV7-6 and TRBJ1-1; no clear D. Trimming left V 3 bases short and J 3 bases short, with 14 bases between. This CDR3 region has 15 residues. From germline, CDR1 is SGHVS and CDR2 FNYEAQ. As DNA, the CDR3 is TGTGCCAGCAGCTTGGAGATGGAATTCCACACTGAAGCTTTCTTT. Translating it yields CASSLEMEFHTEAFF.

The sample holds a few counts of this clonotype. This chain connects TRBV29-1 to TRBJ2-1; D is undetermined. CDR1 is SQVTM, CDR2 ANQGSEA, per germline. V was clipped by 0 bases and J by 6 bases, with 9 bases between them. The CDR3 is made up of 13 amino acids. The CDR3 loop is CSVEEWRFNEQFF. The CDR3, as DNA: TGCAGCGTTGAAGAATGGCGGTTCAATGAGCAGTTCTTC.